These 30 T cell receptor beta chains came from one sample sequenced in a study of T cells in tuberculosis. The data were produced by immunoSEQ multiplex PCR, yet TCRdb's version contains in-frame clones alone and is incomplete. The sample contains over 25,000 clones, 95% to 96% of which appear only once. The sequenced material came from PBMCs. Receptors were obtained from a donor aged 10 to 29 with latent tuberculosis or without tuberculosis infection.

The V and J genes are TRBV30 and TRBJ2-7; the D gene is possibly TRBD2 (5 bases). This CDR3 comprises 15 residues. Per the germline V gene, CDR1 is GTSNPN and CDR2 is SVGIG (reference sequence). Trimming stripped 2 bases from V and 5 bases from J, with 19 bases between. The DNA of the CDR3 is TGTGCCTGGAGTCCTTACAAGGGAGAACCAAACGAGCAGTACTTC. Its protein is CAWSPYKGEPNEQYF.

To note about this clone: Other DNA sequences in the sample encode the same CDR3. The V gene is TRBV19, the J gene TRBJ1-5; 9 nucleotides align to TRBD1. V gave up 3 bases and J gave up 5 bases; unmatched junction bases: 2. The CDR3 extends over 14 amino acids. Germline V gene lookup returns CDR1 LNHDA and CDR2 SQIVND (reference sequence). The DNA of the CDR3 is TGTGCCAGTAGTATTTGGACAGGGGATCAGCCCCAGCATTTT. Its protein is CASSIWTGDQPQHF.

The genes are TRBV27 and TRBJ2-5; D is perhaps TRBD2 (5 bases). Trimming took off 0 bases at V and 1 base at J, with 9 bases between the two ends. Germline CDR1 reads MNHEY; CDR2 reads SMNVEV (reference sequence). CDR3 length equals 15 residues. CDR3 protein: CASSLSRLAQETQYF. The CDR3 DNA sequence: TGTGCCAGCAGTTTATCTCGCCTAGCCCAAGAGACCCAGTACTTC.

The chain combines TRBV9 with TRBJ2-7; 8 bases are a match to TRBD1. The CDR3 covers 15 residues. With V trimmed by 5 bases and J by 2 bases, 9 bases remained unmatched. The germline gives CDR1 SGDLS, CDR2 YYNGEE. The CDR3, as DNA: TGTGCCAGCAGTGCAGACAGGGGCTTACCCTACGAGCAGTACTTC. Translated: CASSADRGLPYEQYF.

The chain has TRBV5-6 and TRBJ2-7; unclear D gene. The V and J ends lost 1 base and 7 bases respectively, with 12 bases between them. There are 13 residues in the CDR3. Germline lookup yields CDR1 SGHDT and CDR2 YYEEEE. CDR3: CASSLRGGGEQYF. The CDR3 nucleotides are TGTGCCAGCAGCTTGAGAGGTGGTGGGGAGCAGTACTTC.

The CDR3 region is CASSIGGALGYGYTF. CDR3 DNA sequence: TGTGCCAGCAGTATAGGGGGGGCTCTGGGCTATGGCTACACCTTC. The rearrangement links TRBV27 to TRBJ1-2; tentatively, D is TRBD1 (6 bases). Per the germline V gene, CDR1 is MNHEY and CDR2 is SMNVEV (reference sequence). V was shortened by 5 bases and J by 4 bases, with 17 bases between the two germline ends. This CDR3 has 15 amino acids.

V gene TRBV14 combines with J gene TRBJ2-7, with 9 bases matching TRBD2. The CDR3 length is 16 residues. The ends lost 7 bases at V and 3 bases at J; junction bases unmatched: 13. CDR1 and CDR2 (germline): SGHDN, FVKESK. The CDR3 loop reads CASTITLAGTFYEQYF. CDR3 DNA sequence: TGTGCCAGCACCATAACCCTAGCGGGGACGTTCTACGAGCAGTACTTC.

V and J are TRBV7-2 and TRBJ1-5; D possibly corresponds to TRBD1 (5 bases). CDR3 size: 12 residues. Trimming shortened V by 6 bases and J by 11 bases, and 14 bases separated the two germline ends. The germline CDR1 and CDR2 sequences are SGHTA and FQGNSA. This chain's CDR3 is CASRSDQGAQHF. For the CDR3, the DNA is TGTGCCAGCAGATCCGACCAAGGGGCCCAGCATTTT.

The genes are TRBV4-2 and TRBJ2-2; TRBD2 matches 16 bases. The V gene's germline CDR1 is LGHNA and CDR2 YNFKEQ. The CDR3 totals 19 residues. V trimming: 4 bases; J trimming: 4 bases; junction bases outside the gene matches: 9. The CDR3 is CASSPGTSGRALGTGELFF. DNA for the CDR3: TGTGCCAGCAGCCCCGGGACTAGCGGGAGGGCCCTAGGCACCGGGGAGCTGTTTTTT.

The CDR3 bases are TGTGCCACCAGCAGAGTGTATGGCGGCTCCTACGAGCAGTACTTC. Protein sequence: CATSRVYGGSYEQYF. V is TRBV15 and J is TRBJ2-7; D remains ambiguous. The V gene lost 1 base and the J gene lost 0 bases, with 10 bases spanning the gap. The germline V gene has CDR1 LNHNV and CDR2 YYDKDF (reference sequence). There are 15 residues in the CDR3.

CDR3 DNA: TGTGCTAGTGGTCCCGACAGGGTCCGGGCCTATGGCTACACCTTC. It specifies CASGPDRVRAYGYTF. The chain carries TRBV12-5 and TRBJ1-2; the match to TRBD1 covers 7 bases. Looked up from germline, CDR1 is LGHNT and CDR2 is FRNRAP. This CDR3 is built from 15 residues. V shed 5 bases and J 4 bases; nucleotides not matched to a gene: 10.

V gene TRBV6-5 combines with J gene TRBJ1-5, with no clear D. Per germline, CDR1 MNHEY and CDR2 SVGAGI. The V end was cut by 4 bases, the J end by 2 bases, with 9 bases between. The CDR3 runs to 14 residues. CDR3 region: CASSLSRRNQPQHF. DNA of the CDR3: TGTGCCAGCAGTTTGTCGAGGCGCAATCAGCCCCAGCATTTT.

This sequence joins TRBV9 and TRBJ1-1; 7 nucleotides line up with TRBD1. J gave up 3 bases and V 7 bases, and 12 bases lay outside the gene matches. The CDR3 runs to 15 residues. Germline assignment: CDR1 SGDLS and CDR2 YYNGEE. The CDR3 DNA reads TGTGCCAGCCAATCCCGGGACACAGGGGACACTGAAGCTTTCTTT. Its translation is CASQSRDTGDTEAFF.

The rearrangement uses TRBV14 and TRBJ2-1, with D maybe TRBD1 (6 bases). Germline CDR1 SGHDN, CDR2 FVKESK. V shed 1 base and J shed 12 bases, with 22 bases lying between them. The CDR3 is 16 amino acids. The chain's CDR3 is CASSQVDTRSTGVQFF. As DNA, the CDR3 is TGTGCCAGCAGCCAAGTAGACACGCGCTCGACAGGCGTGCAGTTCTTC.

This clone was found once. This chain joins TRBV25-1 and TRBJ2-5; 7 nucleotides match TRBD1. The CDR3 runs 15 residues. The germline V gene has CDR1 MGHDK and CDR2 SYGVNS. J lost 4 bases, V lost 6 bases, and 11 bases had no gene match. This chain's CDR3 is CASRNGQAVGETQYF. CDR3 sequence (DNA): TGTGCCAGCAGGAATGGACAGGCGGTTGGAGAGACCCAGTACTTC.

The rearrangement links TRBV7-6 to TRBJ2-1; 8 bases map to TRBD2. With 5 bases clipped from V and 6 bases from J, the junction kept 3 bases outside the gene matches. In germline, CDR1 is SGHVS, CDR2 FNYEAQ. The CDR3 totals 13 residues. This CDR3 reads CASSQRERNEQFF. CDR3 DNA sequence: TGTGCCAGCAGCCAGCGGGAGCGCAATGAGCAGTTCTTC.

This clone has only one observation. V is TRBV5-1 and J is TRBJ1-6, with 7 positions matching TRBD1. The V segment lost 0 bases and the J segment 7 bases; nucleotides outside the gene matches: 4. The CDR3 length is 15 residues. CDR1 is SGHRS, CDR2 YFSETQ, per germline. The CDR3 region has the DNA TGCGCCAGCAGCTTGGGGGACAGCTTAAATTCACCCCTCCACTTT. Residues: CASSLGDSLNSPLHF.

The J gene is TRBJ2-7, the V gene TRBV18; D is unresolved. Germline V gene lookup returns CDR1 KGHSH and CDR2 LQKENI. The CDR3 covers 12 residues. Trimming stripped 5 bases from V and 0 bases from J, with 5 bases between. DNA of the CDR3: TGTGCCAGCTCATCTAGCTCCTACGAGCAGTACTTC. This codes for CASSSSSYEQYF.

This chain joins TRBV7-2 and TRBJ2-1; 13 positions agree with TRBD2. The CDR3 extends over 18 amino acids. CDR1 SGHTA and CDR2 FQGNSA come from the germline V gene. V lost 3 bases, J lost 7 bases, and 12 bases stayed unmatched. The CDR3 DNA reads TGTGCCAGCAGCTTCAGGTTTTTTGGGACTAGCGGGGAGAATGAGCAGTTCTTC. Its protein is CASSFRFFGTSGENEQFF.

This clone came up once. V gene TRBV10-3 combines with J gene TRBJ2-7; TRBD2 aligns across 9 bases. Germline V gives CDR1 ENHRY, CDR2 SYGVKD. The CDR3 extends over 14 amino acids. V dropped 10 bases and J dropped 4; count of bases not matched to a gene: 11. The DNA for the CDR3 is TGTGCCACGGCCCCTAGCGGGAAGGAGTACGAGCAGTACTTC. It yields the protein CATAPSGKEYEQYF.

The gene calls are TRBV5-1 and TRBJ2-7, with TRBD2 matching over 7 bases. Germline CDR1 SGHRS, CDR2 YFSETQ. Trimming removed 4 bases from V and 6 bases from J; junction bases left unmatched: 10. This CDR3 comprises 14 residues. The chain's CDR3 is CASSDFAGVGEQYF. The CDR3 coding sequence is TGCGCCAGCAGCGATTTTGCGGGAGTCGGCGAGCAGTACTTC.

This rearrangement joins TRBV12-5 to TRBJ1-2, with D unresolved. V dropped 5 bases and J dropped 5 bases, with 18 bases sitting between them. The CDR3 has 15 residues. The V gene's germline CDR1 is LGHNT and CDR2 FRNRAP. The CDR3, as DNA: TGTGCTAGTGGTCCCCCTCGGGGAGTCTTTTATGGCTACACCTTC. Protein product: CASGPPRGVFYGYTF.

The genes are TRBV7-3 and TRBJ2-1; D may be TRBD2 (5 bases). The V end lost 4 bases, the J end lost 9 bases, and 13 bases lay between the germline ends. CDR1 and CDR2 (germline): SGHTA, FQGTGA. The length of the CDR3 is 13 residues. In DNA, the CDR3 is TGTGCCAGCAGCTCCTACGGGAAAACTGAGCAGTTCTTC. Encoded protein: CASSSYGKTEQFF.

The gene calls are TRBV6-1 and TRBJ2-7, with D possibly being TRBD1 (5 bases). CDR3 length: 13 residues. Trimming took 4 bases from V and 6 from J, leaving 13 bases between them. CDR1 and CDR2 (germline): MNHNS, SASEGT. The CDR3: CASSVAGRGEQYF. The CDR3 nucleotides are TGTGCCAGCAGTGTGGCAGGGCGAGGCGAGCAGTACTTC.

This rearrangement joins TRBV10-3 to TRBJ1-2; D might be TRBD1 (5 bases). Per germline, CDR1 ENHRY and CDR2 SYGVKD. V shed 6 bases and J shed 3 bases, with 14 bases lying between them. The length of the CDR3 is 14 residues. The CDR3 here is CAISKGVSDYGYTF. DNA for the CDR3: TGTGCCATCAGCAAAGGGGTTTCGGACTATGGCTACACCTTC.

This sequence joins TRBV11-2 and TRBJ1-4, with D possibly being TRBD1 (6 bases). Between the trimmed V and J ends, which lost 5 bases and 7 bases, there was a span of 17 bases. The CDR3 is made up of 15 amino acids. Germline loops: CDR1 SGHAT, CDR2 FQNNGV. CDR3 region: CASSPQTGRREKLFF. The CDR3 coding sequence is TGTGCCAGCAGCCCCCAGACAGGTCGACGTGAAAAACTGTTTTTT.

The rearrangement uses TRBV15 and TRBJ2-3; a possible D gene is TRBD2 (6 bases). V was cut by 0 bases and J by 6 bases, with 16 bases left in between. Germline V gene data show CDR1 as LNHNV and CDR2 as YYDKDF (reference sequence). The CDR3 spans 16 residues. CDR3: CATSRDLGGTQDTQYF. As DNA, the CDR3 is TGTGCCACCAGCAGAGATCTCGGCGGGACGCAGGATACGCAGTATTTT.

The gene calls are TRBV19 and TRBJ2-7; a possible D gene is TRBD1 (5 bases). The germline V and J ends were trimmed by 2 bases and 1 base, with 6 bases remaining between them. From germline, CDR1 is LNHDA and CDR2 SQIVND (reference sequence). CDR3 length: 13 amino acids. CDR3 bases: TGTGCCAGTAGTATACAGGGATCCTACGAGCAGTACTTC. It encodes CASSIQGSYEQYF.

This clone occurred once. The V gene is TRBV4-2, the J gene TRBJ2-7, with 9 bases lining up with TRBD2. The CDR3 has 14 residues. Germline V gene lookup returns CDR1 LGHNA and CDR2 YNFKEQ. V trimming: 3 bases; J trimming: 6 bases; junction bases outside the gene matches: 6. CDR3 nucleotides: TGTGCCAGCAGCCATAGCGGGAGTCTTGCCGAGCAGTACTTC. It translates to CASSHSGSLAEQYF.

The CDR3 DNA follows: TGCGCCAGCATCGGGACAGCGTTGGAGCCCCAGCATTTT. Encoded protein: CASIGTALEPQHF. The genes are TRBV5-1 and TRBJ1-5; 7 bases are a match to TRBD1. V gave up 6 bases and J gave up 8 bases; unmatched junction bases: 8. This CDR3 region has 13 residues. Germline CDR1 reads SGHRS; CDR2 reads YFSETQ.